Listed below are T cell receptor beta chains from one sample, sequenced in a study of blood T cell repertoires in COVID-19. Assay used: immunoSEQ multiplex PCR; TCRdb lists only in-frame clones, some missing. Of hundreds of thousands of clones in the sample, 91% were seen once. Sequencing input: peripheral blood. These receptors were taken from a woman aged 18-29 years who had recovered from COVID-19. The CDR3 runs from the conserved cysteine through the conserved F or W. Fields, in order: clone size, J gene, D gene, V gene, CDR3 protein, CDR3 DNA. The D gene is left open where the match is weak. Size tells how often a clone was seen (once, few, many) or the class of an expanded clone, and some rows leave it out.

NA TRBJ1-3 NA TRBV28 CAVGGQISGNTIYF TGTGCCGTAGGAGGACAGATTTCTGGAAACACCATATATTTT
NA TRBJ1-2 NA TRBV6-2/TRBV6-3 CASSSPSGTINYGYTF TGTGCCAGCAGTTCCCCTTCCGGGACAATTAACTATGGCTACACCTTC
NA TRBJ1-2 NA TRBV6-2/TRBV6-3 CASSLRVSYGYTF TGTGCCAGCAGCCTCAGGGTCTCCTATGGCTACACCTTC
NA TRBJ2-4 NA TRBV30 CAWSVGALAKNIQYF TGTGCCTGGAGTGTTGGGGCTTTAGCCAAAAACATTCAGTACTTC
NA TRBJ2-2 TRBD2 TRBV11-3 CASSLEAGGTANTGELFF TGTGCCAGCAGCTTAGAGGCGGGGGGGACCGCGAACACCGGGGAGCTGTTTTTT
NA TRBJ1-1 TRBD1 TRBV5-6 CASSGRTGGNTEAFF TGTGCCAGCAGCGGACGGACAGGCGGAAACACTGAAGCTTTCTTT
NA TRBJ1-1 NA TRBV12-3/TRBV12-4 CASSLTPQTTFF TGTGCCAGCAGTTTGACCCCCCAGACAACTTTCTTT
NA TRBJ2-1 TRBD1 TRBV2 CASSEATGGSYNEQFF TGTGCCAGCAGTGAAGCCACAGGGGGCTCCTACAATGAGCAGTTCTTC
NA TRBJ2-5 TRBD2 TRBV7-9 CASSLAGGETQYF TGTGCCAGCAGCTTAGCCGGGGGGGAGACCCAGTACTTC
once TRBJ1-1 NA TRBV9 CASSLTPGVRATEAFF TGTGCCAGCAGCCTGACGCCGGGGGTCAGAGCCACTGAAGCTTTCTTT
NA TRBJ2-2 TRBD2 TRBV10-3 CAIMEAGVNTGELFF TGTGCCATCATGGAGGCGGGAGTGAACACCGGGGAGCTGTTTTTT
NA TRBJ1-5 NA TRBV12-3/TRBV12-4 CASSFGIQGTQHF TGTGCCAGCAGTTTTGGGATCCAGGGGACCCAGCATTTT
NA TRBJ1-5 NA TRBV5-6 CASSSKRGSQPQHF TGTGCCAGCAGCTCGAAAAGGGGTTCTCAGCCCCAGCATTTT
NA TRBJ1-6 TRBD1 TRBV18 CASSTDRGRDNSPLHF TGTGCCAGCTCAACCGACAGGGGGCGCGATAATTCACCCCTCCACTTT
NA TRBJ2-6 TRBD2 TRBV11-2 CASSLELAGEISGANVLTF TGTGCCAGCAGCTTAGAGCTAGCGGGGGAGATCTCTGGGGCCAACGTCCTGACTTTC
NA TRBJ2-3 TRBD2 TRBV7-2 CASSSWLPSGGDTDTQYF TGTGCCAGCAGCTCCTGGCTGCCTAGCGGGGGAGACACAGATACGCAGTATTTT
NA TRBJ2-2 NA TRBV23-1 CASSQSRYLNTGELFF TGCGCCAGCAGTCAATCGCGGTATCTGAACACCGGGGAGCTGTTTTTT
NA TRBJ2-3 TRBD2 TRBV30 CAWSLGREAYGTQYF TGTGCCTGGAGTTTAGGGCGGGAGGCTTATGGGACGCAGTATTTT
NA TRBJ1-2 TRBD1 TRBV10-3 CAISEGTGRYGYTF TGTGCCATCAGTGAGGGGACAGGGCGCTATGGCTACACCTTC
once TRBJ2-3 NA TRBV20-1 CSASRRDGTDTQYF TGCAGTGCTAGTCGGCGGGATGGGACAGATACGCAGTATTTT
NA TRBJ2-2 TRBD2 TRBV7-9 CASSPSTSGTGELFF TGTGCCAGCAGCCCGTCAACTAGCGGCACCGGGGAGCTGTTTTTT
once TRBJ2-1 NA TRBV7-2 CASSSRQGAGYYNEQFF TGTGCCAGCAGCTCAAGACAGGGTGCGGGATACTACAATGAGCAGTTCTTC
NA TRBJ2-1 TRBD2 TRBV5-4 CASSTRLAGVTDEQFF TGTGCCAGCAGCACCCGACTAGCGGGAGTTACCGATGAGCAGTTCTTC
NA TRBJ2-1 NA TRBV10-2 CASSEENSNGNEQFF TGCGCCAGCAGCGAAGAGAACAGTAATGGAAATGAGCAGTTCTTC
NA TRBJ2-1 TRBD2 TRBV30 CAWDSGSAYNEQFF TGTGCCTGGGATAGCGGGAGTGCATACAATGAGCAGTTCTTC
NA TRBJ2-3 TRBD1 TRBV27 CASSLDHPGQGGLGDTQYF TGTGCCAGCAGTTTAGACCACCCGGGACAGGGGGGGTTAGGAGATACGCAGTATTTT
NA TRBJ2-6 NA TRBV7-2 CASSLSRSGANVLTF TGTGCCAGCAGCTTGTCCCGGTCTGGGGCCAACGTCCTGACTTTC
few TRBJ1-2 NA TRBV19 CASSHPHRDGYTF TGTGCCAGTAGCCACCCCCACCGAGATGGCTACACCTTC
once TRBJ2-1 TRBD2 TRBV3-1/TRBV3-2 CASSEGLVGTDEQFF TGTGCCAGCAGCGAAGGACTAGTCGGGACGGATGAGCAGTTCTTC
NA TRBJ2-1 NA TRBV6-5 CASRARNSGAREQFF TGTGCCAGCAGGGCCCGCAATTCAGGGGCAAGGGAGCAGTTCTTC
NA TRBJ2-1 TRBD2 TRBV28 CASLGLAGYNEQFF TGTGCCAGCCTAGGACTAGCGGGGTACAATGAGCAGTTCTTC
NA TRBJ1-3 NA TRBV5-6 CASSLGPVSGNTIYF TGTGCCAGCAGCTTGGGTCCAGTCTCTGGAAACACCATATATTTT